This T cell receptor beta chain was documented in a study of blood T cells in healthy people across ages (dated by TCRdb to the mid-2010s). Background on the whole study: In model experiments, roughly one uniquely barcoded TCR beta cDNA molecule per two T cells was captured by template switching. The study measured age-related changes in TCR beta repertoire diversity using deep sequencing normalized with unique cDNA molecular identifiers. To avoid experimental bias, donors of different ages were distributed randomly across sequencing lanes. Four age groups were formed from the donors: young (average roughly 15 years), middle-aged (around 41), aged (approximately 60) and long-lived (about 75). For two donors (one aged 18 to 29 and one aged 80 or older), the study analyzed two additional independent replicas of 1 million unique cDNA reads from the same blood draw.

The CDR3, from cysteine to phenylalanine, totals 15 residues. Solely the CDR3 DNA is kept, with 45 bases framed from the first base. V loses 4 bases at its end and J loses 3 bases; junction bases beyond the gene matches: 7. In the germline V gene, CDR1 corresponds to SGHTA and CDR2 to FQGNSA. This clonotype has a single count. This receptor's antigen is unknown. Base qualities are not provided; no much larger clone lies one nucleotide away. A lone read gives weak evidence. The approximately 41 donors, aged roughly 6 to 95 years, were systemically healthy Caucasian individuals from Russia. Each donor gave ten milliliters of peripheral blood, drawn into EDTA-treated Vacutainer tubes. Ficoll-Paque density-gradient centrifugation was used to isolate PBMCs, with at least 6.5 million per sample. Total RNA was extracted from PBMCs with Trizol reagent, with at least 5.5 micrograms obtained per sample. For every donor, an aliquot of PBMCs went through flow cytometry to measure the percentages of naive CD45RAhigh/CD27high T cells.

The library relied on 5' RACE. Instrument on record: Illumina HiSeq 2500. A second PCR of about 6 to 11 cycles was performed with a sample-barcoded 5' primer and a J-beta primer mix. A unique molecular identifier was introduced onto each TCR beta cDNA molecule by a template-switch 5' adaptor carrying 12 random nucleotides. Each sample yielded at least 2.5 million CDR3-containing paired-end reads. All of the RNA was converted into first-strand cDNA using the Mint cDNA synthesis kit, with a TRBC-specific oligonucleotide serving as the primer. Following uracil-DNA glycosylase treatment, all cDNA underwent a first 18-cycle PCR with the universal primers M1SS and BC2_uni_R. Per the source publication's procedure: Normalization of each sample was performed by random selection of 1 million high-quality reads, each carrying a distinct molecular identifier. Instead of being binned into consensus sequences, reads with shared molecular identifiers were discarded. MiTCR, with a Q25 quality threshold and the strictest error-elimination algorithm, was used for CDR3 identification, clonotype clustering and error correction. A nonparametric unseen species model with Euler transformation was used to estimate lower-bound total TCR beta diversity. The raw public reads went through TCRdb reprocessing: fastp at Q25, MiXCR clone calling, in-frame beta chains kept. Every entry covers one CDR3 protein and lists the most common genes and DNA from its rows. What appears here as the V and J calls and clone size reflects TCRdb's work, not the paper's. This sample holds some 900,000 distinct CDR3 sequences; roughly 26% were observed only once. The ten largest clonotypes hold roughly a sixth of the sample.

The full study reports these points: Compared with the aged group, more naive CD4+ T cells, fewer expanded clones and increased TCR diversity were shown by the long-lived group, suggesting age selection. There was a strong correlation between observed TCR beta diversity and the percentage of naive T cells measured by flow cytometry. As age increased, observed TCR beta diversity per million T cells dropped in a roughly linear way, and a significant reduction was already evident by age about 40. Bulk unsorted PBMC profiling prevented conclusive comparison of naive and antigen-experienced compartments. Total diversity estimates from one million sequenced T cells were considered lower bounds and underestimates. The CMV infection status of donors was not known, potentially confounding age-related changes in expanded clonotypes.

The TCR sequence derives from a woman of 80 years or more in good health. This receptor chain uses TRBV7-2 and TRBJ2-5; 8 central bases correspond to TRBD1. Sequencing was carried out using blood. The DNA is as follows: TGTGCCAGCAGCTCGGACAGGGCGATTAAAGAGACCCAGTACTTC. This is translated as CASSSDRAIKETQYF. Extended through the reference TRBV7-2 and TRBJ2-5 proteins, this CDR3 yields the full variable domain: GAGVSQSPSNKVTEKGKDVELRCDPISGHTALYWYRQSLGQGLEFLIYFQGNSAPDKSGLPSDRFSAERTGGSVSTLTIQRTQQEDSAVYLCASSSDRAIKETQYFGPGTRLLVL.